The T cell receptor beta chain under discussion was sequenced for a study of shared clonotypes between healthy human individuals. Turning to the study itself: Used for every donor were three CD4 naive, three CD4 memory, two CD8 naive and one CD8 memory plate.

Concerning this clone: Its antigen remains unidentified.

CD45RO-negative CD8 cells positively selected for CCR7 made up the naive population, which excluded terminally differentiated effector memory CD45RA+ cells. Study-level findings and limits: Among donors, clonotype sharing was expected to be affected by sequencing depth.

At the deep level, the assay was run. Splitting of each subset's genomic DNA was done evenly across several immunoSEQ plates. The protocol was immunoSEQ multiplex PCR, while the TCRdb copy is restricted to in-frame clones and leaves out a portion. The sample contains nearly 2 million clones, about 94% of which appear only once. V lost 4 bases, J lost 7 bases, and 14 bases lay in between. The length of the CDR3 is 14 residues. CDR1 and CDR2 from the germline V gene are ENHRY and SYGVKD. Sequencing was carried out using naive CD8+ T cells sorted from blood. This sequence joins TRBV10-3 and TRBJ2-1; D uncertain. The TCR comes from a man aged 18 to 30 in good health. DNA of the CDR3: TGTGCCATCAGTGTGAGTGGTGGGATGAATGAGCAGTTCTTC. Translated, it gives CAISVSGGMNEQFF.